These T cell receptor beta chains were read from a single sample in a study of T cells in Graves' hyperthyroidism and ophthalmopathy. TCRdb reprocessed the multiplex PCR reads via MiXCR and lists one record per CDR3 protein. The sample consists of 600,000 to 700,000 distinct CDR3 sequences, approximately 42% of them appearing once. The sample was peripheral blood or thyroid tissue (not recorded which). Source of these receptors: an adult man with Graves' disease, either hyperthyroidism or ophthalmopathy (not recorded which). Both conserved end residues are part of each CDR3. D genes are given only for firm matches. Size is omitted from some rows. Given values are once, few, many or a class for expanded clones.

cdr3_nt	cdr3_aa	clone_size	j_call	d_call	v_call	cdr3_length
TGTGCCAGCAGTTACCTTAGCGGGGAGCAGTACTTC	CASSYLSGEQYF	NA	TRBJ2-7	TRBD2	TRBV7-2	12
TGTGCTAGCAGCGTAACCCCCGAGCAGTACTTC	CASSVTPEQYF	NA	TRBJ2-7	NA	TRBV7-7	11
TGCAGTGCTGAAACCCAAGAGACCCAGTACTTC	CSAETQETQYF	NA	TRBJ2-5	NA	TRBV20-1	11
TGTGCCAGCAGCCGTGACAGGGCTAGGAGTTCACCCCTCCACTTT	CASSRDRARSSPLHF	once	TRBJ1-6	TRBD1	TRBV9	15
TGTGCCAGCAGCTTCGGGCTGGGTACGGATATGCAGTATTTT	CASSFGLGTDMQYF	NA	TRBJ2-3	NA	TRBV7-3	14
TGTGCCAGCAAGTCGGGGGGGGCCTACGAGCAGTACTTC	CASKSGGAYEQYF	NA	TRBJ2-7	TRBD2	TRBV7-2	13
TGTGCCAGCAGCTTGGTAAGGGTGGCGACCCAGTACTTC	CASSLVRVATQYF	few	TRBJ2-5	NA	TRBV6-1	13
TGTGCCAGCAGCCCGGGTGGGGCGGAAAAACTGTTTTTT	CASSPGGAEKLFF	NA	TRBJ1-4	NA	TRBV7-9	13
TGTGCCAGCAGTTTAACAGAGGGTTACGAGCAGTACTTC	CASSLTEGYEQYF	few	TRBJ2-7	NA	TRBV2	13
TGCAGCGTGACCAGGGGGAACCTTAATGAAAAACTGTTTTTT	CSVTRGNLNEKLFF	NA	TRBJ1-4	TRBD1	TRBV29-1	14
TGTGCCAGCGCGGGGGGGAGGGGCTGGGGCTACACCTTC	CASAGGRGWGYTF	NA	TRBJ1-2	NA	TRBV6-6	13
TGTGCCAGCAGTGAGATGGACAGAGATCAGCCCCAGCATTTT	CASSEMDRDQPQHF	NA	TRBJ1-5	NA	TRBV12-3/TRBV12-4	14
TGTGCCATCAGATCGGACAGGGGGGACTACGAGCAGTACTTC	CAIRSDRGDYEQYF	NA	TRBJ2-7	TRBD1	TRBV10-3	14
TGCAGCGTTGAACCGGCGGGGGTCTTGTCACCCCTCCACTTT	CSVEPAGVLSPLHF	many	TRBJ1-6	NA	TRBV29-1	14
TGTGCCAGCAGCTGGACAGGGCCTCAGCCCCAGCATTTT	CASSWTGPQPQHF	many	TRBJ1-5	TRBD1	TRBV11-3	13
TGTGCCAGCAGCCACCCACGGCTCCTGCGGGGGACAGGGATGAACACTGAAGCTTTCTTT	CASSHPRLLRGTGMNTEAFF	few	TRBJ1-1	TRBD1	TRBV7-2	20
TGCAGCGTTCGCGGGCCAACGCAGAACACTGAAGCTTTCTTT	CSVRGPTQNTEAFF	NA	TRBJ1-1	NA	TRBV29-1	14
TGTGCCAGCAGCCTATCAGGGGTCCTGAACACTGAAGCTTTCTTT	CASSLSGVLNTEAFF	NA	TRBJ1-1	NA	TRBV25-1	15
TGTGCCAGTAGGACAGGGGTCTCTGGAAACACCATATATTTT	CASRTGVSGNTIYF	NA	TRBJ1-3	TRBD1	TRBV19	14
TGTGCCAGCAGCTCTTTCGAGGGCACTGAAGCTTTCTTT	CASSSFEGTEAFF	few	TRBJ1-1	NA	TRBV7-2	13
TGTGCCAGCTACTTACACGGGGGGTCCGAGCAGTACTTC	CASYLHGGSEQYF	NA	TRBJ2-7	TRBD2	TRBV28	13
TGTGCCAGCAGTCGCGCACCGCAGGGGCGTGAAAAACTGTTTTTT	CASSRAPQGREKLFF	NA	TRBJ1-4	NA	TRBV11-2	15
TGTGCCAGCAGCCAGACAGGGGTTCCGACTAATGAAAAACTGTTTTTT	CASSQTGVPTNEKLFF	NA	TRBJ1-4	TRBD1	TRBV7-2	16
TGTGCCAGCAGGGGGACAGGTCGAGAGACCCAGTACTTC	CASRGTGRETQYF	NA	TRBJ2-5	TRBD1	TRBV6-1	13
TGTGCCAGCAGAAGGGATCAGCCCCAGCATTTT	CASRRDQPQHF	many	TRBJ1-5	NA	TRBV2	11
TGCAGCAGGGGTCTGAACTATGGCTACACCTTC	CSRGLNYGYTF	once	TRBJ1-2	NA	TRBV29-1	11
TGTGCCAGCAGTTACTCTACGTATTATGGCTACACCTTC	CASSYSTYYGYTF	NA	TRBJ1-2	NA	TRBV25-1	13
TGTGCCAGCAGCTCATTCCGGGGGGAAGCTTTCTTT	CASSSFRGEAFF	NA	TRBJ1-1	NA	TRBV7-9	12
TGCAGTGCTCCAAGGGAGAGACAGTATAATCAGCCCCAGCATTTT	CSAPRERQYNQPQHF	once	TRBJ1-5	NA	TRBV20-1	15
TGTGCCAGTAGTGCGGGACAGGGGCGCGCTGGAAACACCATATATTTT	CASSAGQGRAGNTIYF	NA	TRBJ1-3	TRBD1	TRBV19	16
TGTGCCAGCAGCCAGAACACGAACACTGAAGCTTTCTTT	CASSQNTNTEAFF	few	TRBJ1-1	NA	TRBV12-3/TRBV12-4	13
TGTGCCACCAGCAGAGCTTCAGGGTACTACGAGCAGTACTTC	CATSRASGYYEQYF	NA	TRBJ2-7	NA	TRBV15	14
TGCAGCGTTGCAGGGTTTGGATCTTCACCCCTCCACTTT	CSVAGFGSSPLHF	NA	TRBJ1-6	NA	TRBV29-1	13
TGTGCCAGTAGCAAGGACACCCAAGAGACCCAGTACTTC	CASSKDTQETQYF	few	TRBJ2-5	NA	TRBV19	13
TGTGCCAGCAGCGAACCCAGGGGAACAGGAGAAAAACTGTTTTTT	CASSEPRGTGEKLFF	NA	TRBJ1-4	NA	TRBV4-2	15
TGCAGTGCTAGCCCGGGACAAATGAACACTGAAGCTTTCTTT	CSASPGQMNTEAFF	NA	TRBJ1-1	NA	TRBV20-1	14
TGTGCCAGCAGCTTATTTGCAGGGAACTCTGGGGCCAACGTCCTGACTTTC	CASSLFAGNSGANVLTF	NA	TRBJ2-6	NA	TRBV7-6	17
TGTGCCAGCAGGGAGGGGCCCGAAGATTCACCCCTCCACTTT	CASREGPEDSPLHF	NA	TRBJ1-6	NA	TRBV6-4	14
TGTGCCAGCAGGTTCGGGACAGGGGGTTACGACTATGGCTACACCTTC	CASRFGTGGYDYGYTF	NA	TRBJ1-2	TRBD1	TRBV7-9	16
TGCGCCAGCAGCCAAGGCTGGCAGAGCAATGAAAAACTGTTTTTT	CASSQGWQSNEKLFF	NA	TRBJ1-4	NA	TRBV4-1	15
TGCGCCAGCAGGGGGACAGTTCTACGGAACACTGAAGCTTTCTTT	CASRGTVLRNTEAFF	NA	TRBJ1-1	TRBD1	TRBV5-1	15
TGTGCCAGCAGCGTAGCCGGGCTTAAACGAGAGACCCAGTACTTC	CASSVAGLKRETQYF	few	TRBJ2-5	NA	TRBV9	15
TGTGCCAGCAGCCCAAGCCGACAGGAAGCTTTCTTT	CASSPSRQEAFF	NA	TRBJ1-1	NA	TRBV14	12
TGTGCCAGCAGTGAAGCCCCCGGGAGGCATGAAAAACTGTTTTTT	CASSEAPGRHEKLFF	many	TRBJ1-4	NA	TRBV2	15
TGTGCCATCAGGGATACCGGGACTGGGAGCTCCTACGAGCAGTACTTC	CAIRDTGTGSSYEQYF	NA	TRBJ2-7	NA	TRBV10-3	16
TGTGCCACCTCCCCCTCCCAGGGCACTGAAGCTTTCTTT	CATSPSQGTEAFF	NA	TRBJ1-1	NA	TRBV24-1	13
TGTGCCACCAGTGATCTCCATGGAAATCAGCCCCAGTACTTC	CATSDLHGNQPQYF	NA	TRBJ2-5	NA	TRBV24-1	14
TGTGCCAGTAGTATGCTAACAGCAACTAATGAAAAACTGTTTTTT	CASSMLTATNEKLFF	NA	TRBJ1-4	NA	TRBV19	15
TGTGCCAACAGGGTTAGGGATGAAGCTTTCTTT	CANRVRDEAFF	few	TRBJ1-1	NA	TRBV7-9	11
TGTGCCAGCAGACGGGACTACACCTTC	CASRRDYTF	NA	TRBJ1-2	NA	TRBV2	9
TGTGCCAGCAGCCAAGAGACCAGCGGGAGTCACGACGAGCAGTACTTC	CASSQETSGSHDEQYF	NA	TRBJ2-7	TRBD2	TRBV7-3	16
TGCGCCAGCAGCTTGGTCGAGACAGGGTACACCGGGGAGCTGTTTTTT	CASSLVETGYTGELFF	NA	TRBJ2-2	TRBD1	TRBV5-1	16
TGCGCCAGCAGCCAAGAGACGGTTAGCAATCAGCCCCAGCATTTT	CASSQETVSNQPQHF	few	TRBJ1-5	NA	TRBV4-1	15
TGCAGCGCCCAACCTCGGACAGGCTCTGGCTACACCTTC	CSAQPRTGSGYTF	many	TRBJ1-2	TRBD1	TRBV29-1	13
TGTGCCAGCAGCTTCCGACGACAGCAAGAGACCCAGTACTTC	CASSFRRQQETQYF	many	TRBJ2-5	NA	TRBV13	14
TGCAGCCCGGGACTAGCGGGGGGGCTTCGCGAGCAGTACTTC	CSPGLAGGLREQYF	NA	TRBJ2-7	TRBD2	TRBV29-1	14
TGCAGCGTCGCACCGGGGCTGGCGAACGAGCAGTACTTC	CSVAPGLANEQYF	NA	TRBJ2-7	NA	TRBV29-1	13